These 27 T cell receptor beta chains share one sample of origin, sequenced in a study of T cell responses to AZD1222 COVID-19 vaccine. Here immunoSEQ multiplex PCR was the method, and the copy in TCRdb shows in-frame clones only, minus some. This sample has about 130,000 clones, with 88% found just once. Sequenced material: peripheral blood, taken 28 days after the second AZD1222 dose. These receptors were collected from an adult who received the AZD1222 COVID-19 vaccine.

The V call is TRBV2, the J call TRBJ2-3, with 16 bases fitting TRBD2. Per germline, CDR1 SNHLY and CDR2 FYNNEI. Unmatched junction bases numbered 7, after V lost 0 bases and J lost 4 bases. This CDR3 has 19 amino acids. This CDR3 is CASSEALGTSGRAPDTQYF. The CDR3 region has the DNA TGTGCCAGCAGTGAAGCGCTTGGGACTAGCGGGAGGGCCCCAGATACGCAGTATTTT.

This chain's CDR3 is CASSQAGADQPQHF. CDR3 coding DNA: TGTGCCAGCAGCCAAGCCGGGGCGGATCAGCCCCAGCATTTT. V usage is TRBV3-1 (or the pseudogene TRBV3-2) and J usage is TRBJ1-5; maybe TRBD1 (5 bases). The length of the CDR3 is 14 residues. Germline-derived CDR1 and CDR2 are LGHDT and YNNKEL (reference sequence). Trimming stripped 1 base from V and 5 bases from J, with 9 bases between.

J is TRBJ2-7 and V is TRBV28, with TRBD1 matching 11 bases. This CDR3 has 14 amino acids. Looked up from germline, CDR1 is MDHEN and CDR2 is SYDVKM. V shed 5 bases, J shed 5 bases, and the junction held 5 bases outside the gene matches. CDR3: CASSGTGGIHEQYF. The CDR3 nucleotides read TGTGCCAGCAGTGGGACAGGGGGGATCCACGAGCAGTACTTC. Using reference TRBV28 and TRBJ2-7 for the parts outside the CDR3, the full variable domain is DVKVTQSSRYLVKRTGEKVFLECVQDMDHENMFWYRQDPGLGLRLIYFSYDVKMKEKGDIPEGYSVSREKKERFSLILESASTNQTSMYLCASSGTGGIHEQYFGPGTRLTVT.

The rearrangement uses TRBV7-9 and TRBJ1-6; D gene unclear. The CDR3 contains 11 residues. The V gene's germline CDR1 is SEHNR and CDR2 FQNEAQ (reference sequence). The V and J ends lost 1 base and 13 bases respectively, with 5 bases between them. The chain's CDR3 is CASSLVGPLHF. CDR3 nucleotide sequence: TGTGCCAGCAGCTTAGTCGGGCCCCTCCACTTT.

V and J are TRBV27 and TRBJ1-5, with 9 bases that match TRBD1. CDR1 and CDR2 (germline): MNHEY, SMNVEV (reference sequence). The V segment lost 3 bases and the J segment 2 bases; nucleotides outside the gene matches: 2. The CDR3 loop spans 15 amino acids. CDR3 nucleotide sequence: TGTGCCAGCAGTTTCCGGACAGGGGGCAATCAGCCCCAGCATTTT. Amino acids: CASSFRTGGNQPQHF.

The CDR3 region has the DNA TGTGCCAGCAGCACTTACGGACAGGGCGCCGAGCAGTACTTC. Encoded protein: CASSTYGQGAEQYF. The V gene is TRBV5-5, the J gene TRBJ2-7, with 8 positions matching TRBD1. Trimming at V came to 4 bases and at J to 6 bases, leaving 9 bases not matched to a gene. Looked up from germline, CDR1 is SGHKS and CDR2 is YYEKEE (reference sequence). The CDR3 is made up of 14 amino acids.

The chain couples TRBV5-4 to TRBJ2-2; TRBD1 agrees at 9 bases. Germline CDR1 and CDR2: SGHNT and YYREEE (reference sequence). CDR3 length: 15 amino acids. The ends lost 2 bases at V and 7 bases at J; junction bases unmatched: 6. CDR3 DNA: TGTGCCAGCAGCTTCCGGGACAGGGCTGGCGGGGAGCTGTTTTTT. Protein: CASSFRDRAGGELFF.

V usage is TRBV7-9 and J usage is TRBJ1-1; D remains unclear. V gave up 5 bases and J gave up 0 bases, with 10 bases separating them. This CDR3 has 14 residues. From germline, CDR1 is SEHNR and CDR2 FQNEAQ (reference sequence). CDR3 DNA: TGTGCCAGCAGCCCTACCGAGGTGAACACTGAAGCTTTCTTT. It codes for CASSPTEVNTEAFF.

This clone was seen more than once but under ten times. The V call is TRBV9, the J call TRBJ2-7; perhaps TRBD1 as D (5 bases). Germline V lookup: CDR1 SGDLS, CDR2 YYNGEE. This CDR3 has 13 amino acids. V lost 3 bases to trimming and J lost 1 base, with 8 bases between them. This CDR3 is CASSAKGSYEQYF. Written as DNA, the CDR3 is TGTGCCAGCAGCGCGAAGGGGTCCTACGAGCAGTACTTC.

The chain recombines TRBV27 with TRBJ1-2; 7 bases are shared with TRBD1. This CDR3 is 13 amino acids long. Germline V gene sequence: CDR1 MNHEY, CDR2 SMNVEV (reference sequence). V dropped 3 bases and J dropped 6; count of bases not matched to a gene: 4. The DNA of the CDR3 is TGTGCCAGCAGTTTTAAGGGGGCGGATGGCTACACCTTC. Translation: CASSFKGADGYTF.

The CDR3 DNA reads TGTGCCAGCAGCCGGATGGGACAGGGCGACGAGCAGTACTTC. Its translation: CASSRMGQGDEQYF. The genes are TRBV6-2 or TRBV6-3 and TRBJ2-7; 9 bases map to TRBD1. The germline V gene has CDR1 MNHEY and CDR2 SVGEGT. This CDR3 region has 14 residues. The V gene end was trimmed by 6 bases and the J gene end by 5 bases; junction bases not matched to a gene: 8.

The chain uses TRBV5-1 and TRBJ2-6; unclear D gene. The CDR3 has 17 residues. Germline V gene sequence: CDR1 SGHRS, CDR2 YFSETQ. The germline V and J ends were trimmed by 0 bases and 0 bases, with 10 bases remaining between them. Here the CDR3 reads CASSLEPFPSGANVLTF. The CDR3 nucleotides are TGCGCCAGCAGCTTGGAACCCTTTCCCTCTGGGGCCAACGTCCTGACTTTC.

The gene calls are TRBV28 and TRBJ1-2; TRBD1 matches at 8 bases. The length of the CDR3 is 14 residues. Germline V gene sequence: CDR1 MDHEN, CDR2 SYDVKM. The V segment lost 5 bases and the J segment 2 bases; nucleotides outside the gene matches: 4. The CDR3 bases are TGTGCCAGCAGTCCCTGGACAGGGAACTATGGCTACACCTTC. Residues: CASSPWTGNYGYTF.

This chain links TRBV4-1 with TRBJ1-2; 10 bases are a match to TRBD1. Germline V gives CDR1 MGHRA, CDR2 YSYEKL. The V segment lost 3 bases and the J segment 7 bases; nucleotides outside the gene matches: 14. This CDR3 has 17 residues. DNA of the CDR3: TGCGCCAGCAGCCATTACCCGGGACAGGGGAAAGAGGGTGGCTACACCTTC. This codes for CASSHYPGQGKEGGYTF.

This sequence joins TRBV7-3 and TRBJ1-4, with 9 bases fitting TRBD1. V shed 6 bases and J 7 bases; nucleotides not matched to a gene: 6. The CDR3 extends over 14 amino acids. Looked up from germline, CDR1 is SGHTA and CDR2 is FQGTGA. CDR3 protein: CASRTGTGTEKLFF. CDR3 coding DNA: TGTGCCAGCAGGACCGGGACAGGGACTGAAAAACTGTTTTTT.

For the CDR3, the DNA is TGCAGCGGGGGGACTTCTCAAGAGACCCAGTACTTC. It yields the protein CSGGTSQETQYF. The chain uses TRBV29-1 and TRBJ2-5; TRBD2 is a possible D gene (6 bases). Germline values: CDR1 SQVTM, CDR2 ANQGSEA. The CDR3 consists of 12 residues. Deletions cut 7 bases from V and 2 bases from J, with 11 bases between.

The chain couples TRBV5-1 to TRBJ2-1; 11 nucleotides line up with TRBD2. V was pared by 5 bases and J by 3 bases, with 7 bases of the junction left unmatched. The CDR3 is 16 residues long. CDR1 SGHRS and CDR2 YFSETQ come from the germline V gene. Here the CDR3 DNA reads TGCGCCAGCAGACCTCCGGGACTAGCGGACTACAATGAGCAGTTCTTC. Its protein is CASRPPGLADYNEQFF. Drawing the rest from reference TRBV5-1 and TRBJ2-1, the complete variable domain is KAGVTQTPRYLIKTRGQQVTLSCSPISGHRSVSWYQQTPGQGLQFLFEYFSETQRNKGNFPGRFSGRQFSNSRSEMNVSTLELGDSALYLCASRPPGLADYNEQFFGPGTRLTVL.

The V gene is TRBV6-5, the J gene TRBJ2-2; D gene unclear. The V gene lost 5 bases and the J gene lost 3 bases, with 13 bases spanning the gap. This CDR3 contains 15 residues. CDR1 and CDR2 (germline): MNHEY, SVGAGI. Written as DNA, the CDR3 is TGTGCCAGCAGTCGAGGCTCAGTATACACCGGGGAGCTGTTTTTT. Protein: CASSRGSVYTGELFF.

This chain uses TRBV7-9 with TRBJ1-5; no definite D call. In germline, CDR1 is SEHNR, CDR2 FQNEAQ (reference sequence). CDR3 size: 12 residues. V was cut by 4 bases and J by 5 bases, with 6 bases left in between. The CDR3 here is CASSSSYQPQHF. Here the CDR3 DNA reads TGTGCCAGCAGCTCCTCCTATCAGCCCCAGCATTTT.

This rearrangement joins TRBV7-2 to TRBJ1-4; D is unresolved. V shed 4 bases and J shed 5 bases, with 8 bases lying between them. The CDR3 spans 13 residues. Germline values: CDR1 SGHTA, CDR2 FQGNSA. The CDR3 sequence: CASSSASNEKLFF. The DNA for the CDR3 is TGTGCCAGCAGCTCCGCCTCGAATGAAAAACTGTTTTTT. The entire variable domain, with the rest obtained from reference TRBV7-2 and TRBJ1-4, is as follows: GAGVSQSPSNKVTEKGKDVELRCDPISGHTALYWYRQSLGQGLEFLIYFQGNSAPDKSGLPSDRFSAERTGGSVSTLTIQRTQQEDSAVYLCASSSASNEKLFFGSGTQLSVL.

This clone was seen only once. The V gene is TRBV7-9, the J gene TRBJ1-1; TRBD1 aligns across 7 bases. Germline V gene sequence: CDR1 SEHNR, CDR2 FQNEAQ (reference sequence). J gave up 2 bases and V 0 bases, and 3 bases lay outside the gene matches. The length of the CDR3 is 15 residues. The CDR3 here is CASSLARGGNTEAFF. The CDR3 nucleotides read TGTGCCAGCAGCTTAGCCAGGGGGGGAAACACTGAAGCTTTCTTT.

The V and J genes are TRBV6-2 or TRBV6-3 and TRBJ2-1; the match to TRBD1 covers 10 bases. This CDR3 has 15 residues. V lost 5 bases and J lost 3; bases outside the gene matches: 4. The V gene's germline CDR1 is MNHEY and CDR2 SVGEGT. CDR3 in amino acids: CASSDGQGGYNEQFF. CDR3 in DNA: TGTGCCAGCAGTGACGGACAGGGGGGCTACAATGAGCAGTTCTTC.

As DNA, the CDR3 is TGTGCCTGGAGTGTACGACCAGCTCCGAGCTCCTATAATTCACCCCTCCACTTT. Its protein is CAWSVRPAPSSYNSPLHF. The rearrangement joins TRBV30 to TRBJ1-6; unclear D gene. The CDR3 spans 18 residues. Germline lookup yields CDR1 GTSNPN and CDR2 SVGIG (reference sequence). The V gene lost 0 bases and the J gene lost 0 bases, with 15 bases spanning the gap.

This sequence joins TRBV18 and TRBJ1-2; TRBD1 matches 9 bases. CDR3 length: 14 residues. Germline V gene sequence: CDR1 KGHSH, CDR2 LQKENI. Trimming removed 3 bases from V and 8 bases from J; junction bases left unmatched: 7. As DNA, the CDR3 is TGTGCCAGCTCACCGGGGGACAGGGATCGAGGCTACACCTTC. Its protein is CASSPGDRDRGYTF.

The chain employs TRBV15 and TRBJ2-1; 11 bases are shared with TRBD2. The CDR3 spans 17 residues. Looked up from germline, CDR1 is LNHNV and CDR2 is YYDKDF (reference sequence). Trimming took 2 bases from V and 4 from J; bases not matched to a gene: 7. The CDR3 nucleotides are TGTGCCACCAGCAGAAATATAACTAGCGGGAGTTACAATGAGCAGTTCTTC. This translates into CATSRNITSGSYNEQFF. The whole variable domain, filled in from reference TRBV15 and TRBJ2-1, reads DAMVIQNPRYQVTQFGKPVTLSCSQTLNHNVMYWYQQKSSQAPKLLFHYYDKDFNNEADTPDNFQSRRPNTSFCFLDIRSPGLGDTAMYLCATSRNITSGSYNEQFFGPGTRLTVL.

V is TRBV19 and J is TRBJ1-5; tentatively, D is TRBD1 (6 bases). Germline V gene lookup returns CDR1 LNHDA and CDR2 SQIVND (reference sequence). Trimming took 1 base from V and 4 from J, leaving 11 bases between them. The CDR3 spans 15 residues. CDR3 loop: CASSIGQGLNQPQHF. The CDR3 coding sequence is TGTGCCAGTAGTATAGGGCAGGGGTTGAATCAGCCCCAGCATTTT.

The CDR3 coding sequence is TGTGCCATCAGCCCCCGGGACAGGGGACGGACCGGGGAGCTGTTTTTT. As protein: CAISPRDRGRTGELFF. The V and J genes are TRBV10-3 and TRBJ2-2; 10 nucleotides agree with TRBD1. The CDR3 is 16 residues long. The germline V gene has CDR1 ENHRY and CDR2 SYGVKD. Germline trimming cut 6 bases from V and 5 bases from J; bases unmatched to any gene: 9.